This T cell receptor beta chain was obtained from a study of shared clonotypes between healthy human individuals. There are a few counts of this clone. The target antigen is unknown. V gave up 8 bases and J gave up 7 bases, with 17 bases separating them. The germline gives CDR1 MNHNS, CDR2 SASEGT. The CDR3 sequence is 13 residues long. Overall study findings and caveats: Depth was large, yet rarefaction showed that sorted-subset sequencing was incomplete.

Template for every sorted-subset replicate PCR totaled approximately 0.2 ug DNA, tens of thousands of T cell genomes. Produced via immunoSEQ multiplex PCR; TCRdb's table is partial and in-frame only. The data show approximately 340,000 clones, around 74% seen once. The sample consisted of memory CD4+ T cells sorted from blood. Subset meaning: CD45RA-negative fraction. This TCR derives from a man aged 30 to 39 in good health. The chain carries TRBV6-1 and TRBJ1-2, with D possibly matching TRBD1 (6 bases). CDR3 bases: TGTGCCAGCCCCGGGACATCTTCGTCTGGCTACACCTTC. Translation: CASPGTSSSGYTF.